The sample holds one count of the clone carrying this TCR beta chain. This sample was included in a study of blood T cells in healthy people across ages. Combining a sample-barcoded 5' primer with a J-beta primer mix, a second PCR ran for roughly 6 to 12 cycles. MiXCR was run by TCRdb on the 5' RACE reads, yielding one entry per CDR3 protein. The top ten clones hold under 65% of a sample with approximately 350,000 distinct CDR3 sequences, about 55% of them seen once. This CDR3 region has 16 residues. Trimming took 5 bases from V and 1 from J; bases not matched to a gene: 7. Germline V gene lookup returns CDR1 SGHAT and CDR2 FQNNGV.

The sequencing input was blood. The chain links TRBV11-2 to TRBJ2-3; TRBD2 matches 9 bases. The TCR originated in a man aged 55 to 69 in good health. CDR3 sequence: CASSRGGAVGTDTQYF. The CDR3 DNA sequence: TGTGCCAGCAGCCGCGGGGGGGCAGTTGGCACAGATACGCAGTATTTT.